Shown below are 11 T cell receptor beta chains from a single sample sequenced in a study of T-cell memory formation after mild COVID-19. TCRdb passed the 5' RACE reads through MiXCR, listing each CDR3 protein once. Of just under 550,000 distinct CDR3 sequences listed, around 20% were seen once; the top ten hold 12%. The sequenced material came from PBMCs or a T cell subset sorted from them (not recorded which). These receptor sequences come from an adult woman who had mild COVID-19 (a few samples of this study predate the infection). Cell type and time point are not known.

V is TRBV20-1 and J is TRBJ2-1; 10 bases are a match to TRBD2. This CDR3 contains 17 residues. CDR1 and CDR2 from the germline V gene are DFQATT and SNEGSKA (reference sequence). J was trimmed by 8 bases and V by 3 bases; bases with no gene match: 16. The CDR3 DNA is TGCAGTGCTAGGGGAACGGGACTAGCGCTGTCGGGGCATGAGCAGTTCTTC. This sequence encodes CSARGTGLALSGHEQFF.

This clonotype was detected many times. V usage is TRBV7-2 and J usage is TRBJ2-7; TRBD1 or TRBD2 may be the D gene (7 bases each). V shed 2 bases and J shed 6 bases, with 14 bases lying between them. CDR1 and CDR2 (germline): SGHTA, FQGNSA. The CDR3 runs to 14 residues. The CDR3, as DNA: TGTGCCAGCAGCTTAATCAGGGGGGGCGGCGAGCAGTACTTC. Translating gives CASSLIRGGGEQYF.

The chain uses TRBV12-3 or TRBV12-4 and TRBJ2-1; D not resolved. Deletions cut 4 bases from V and 8 bases from J, with 21 bases between. This CDR3 spans 16 amino acids. The chain's CDR3 is CASSYYTGPKNYEQFF. CDR3 coding DNA: TGTGCCAGCAGTTATTACACCGGACCCAAAAATTATGAGCAGTTCTTC.

This clonotype turned up a few times. The junction and the germline gene differ at one end; a read error may be behind it. The chain employs TRBV2 and TRBJ2-1, with D perhaps TRBD1 or TRBD2 (5 bases each). The CDR3 length is 12 residues. Germline V CDR1 and CDR2: SNHLY, FYNNEI. The CDR3 sequence: CASSSGTQERLF. Here the CDR3 DNA reads TGTGCCAGCAGCTCCGGGACCCAAGAGAGGCTCTTC.

This rearrangement joins TRBV5-1 to TRBJ2-7, with a weak D call TRBD2 (5 bases). Per the germline V gene, CDR1 is SGHRS and CDR2 is YFSETQ. Trimming stripped 0 bases from V and 7 bases from J, with 23 bases between. The CDR3 totals 17 residues. The DNA of the CDR3 is TGCGCCAGCAGCTTGGTTAGTGTCCTAGGGAGCCCCGTGGAGCAGTACTTC. It specifies CASSLVSVLGSPVEQYF.

The chain employs TRBV24-1 and TRBJ2-3; no definite D call. Germline assignment: CDR1 KGHDR and CDR2 SFDVKD. V was cut by 0 bases and J by 10 bases, with 10 bases left in between. This CDR3 has 13 residues. The CDR3 DNA reads as TGTGCCACCAGTGATTTGCCCGGGTCCTCGCAGTATTTT. Translated, it gives CATSDLPGSSQYF.

This chain uses TRBV7-8 with TRBJ1-2, with TRBD1 matching over 8 bases. Germline loops: CDR1 SGHVS, CDR2 FQNEAQ. The CDR3 length is 16 residues. Losses at the gene ends were 5 bases for V and 1 base for J; bases not matched to a gene: 9. The CDR3 DNA follows: TGTGCCAGCAGCGGATTGGGGACAGGATTTAACTATGGCTACACCTTC. Its protein product is CASSGLGTGFNYGYTF.

The genes are TRBV11-3 and TRBJ2-1; 7 bases align to TRBD2. The CDR3 spans 12 residues. J was trimmed by 12 bases and V by 5 bases; bases with no gene match: 7. From germline, CDR1 is SGHNT and CDR2 YENEEA. In DNA form, the CDR3 reads TGTGCCAGCAGCCCTAGCGGAAGCCGGCAGTTCTTC. Protein product: CASSPSGSRQFF.

The chain is built from TRBV5-1 and TRBJ1-2; 12 positions match TRBD1. This CDR3 contains 16 residues. V was pared by 1 base and J by 8 bases, with 9 bases of the junction left unmatched. The V gene's germline CDR1 is SGHRS and CDR2 YFSETQ. CDR3 region: CASSLLSGQGARGYTF. CDR3 DNA sequence: TGCGCCAGCAGCTTGTTATCGGGACAGGGGGCACGAGGCTACACCTTC.

This clonotype was found a few times. The chain uses TRBV7-9 and TRBJ2-3; TRBD1 is a possible D gene (6 bases). CDR1 is SEHNR and CDR2 is FQNEAQ in the germline V gene (reference sequence). The V end lost 6 bases, the J end lost 4 bases, and 11 bases lay between the germline ends. The CDR3 consists of 13 residues. CDR3 in amino acids: CASRGAAPDTQYF. The CDR3 DNA reads TGTGCCAGCAGGGGGGCTGCTCCAGATACGCAGTATTTT.

This clonotype was observed a handful of times. The chain uses TRBV6-5 and TRBJ1-1; no clear D gene. Per the germline V gene, CDR1 is MNHEY and CDR2 is SVGAGI. V was cut by 0 bases and J by 4 bases, with 12 bases left in between. This CDR3 has 15 amino acids. The CDR3 is CASSYSGRSSTEAFF. The DNA of the CDR3 is TGTGCCAGCAGTTACTCCGGGCGGTCGAGCACTGAAGCTTTCTTT.